A single sample is the source of the 24 T cell receptor beta chains below, sequenced in a study of T cells in Graves' hyperthyroidism and ophthalmopathy (dated by TCRdb to the late 2010s). The method was multiplex PCR. For sequencing, an Illumina HiSeq 2000 was employed. The TCR beta CDR3 regions were amplified from RNA transcripts. The TCR CDR3 was subjected to a first round of RT-PCR using the HTBI primer set and the Qiagen OneStep RT-PCR kit. TCRdb itself trimmed the public reads at Q25 with fastp, ran MiXCR and retained productive beta chains. Under each unique CDR3 protein, matching rows form one entry showing the most common genes and DNA. Across this sample there are about 200,000 distinct CDR3 sequences, with around 20% seen only once. The ten top clones hold approximately 40% of the sample. The sequencing sample was made of blood. These receptors were obtained from a man aged 40-49 years with Graves' hyperthyroidism.

In its sample, this clonotype was seen a few times. The V gene is TRBV29-1, the J gene TRBJ1-1; D gene ambiguous. The CDR3 is 12 residues long. V was pared by 4 bases and J by 1 base, with 7 bases between. CDR1 SQVTM and CDR2 ANQGSEA come from the germline V gene. For the CDR3, the DNA is TGCAGCGTTGGAGCAACGAACACTGAAGCTTTCTTT. Translating gives CSVGATNTEAFF.

Ten or more counts support this clonotype. The chain uses TRBV20-1 and TRBJ1-2; TRBD1 is a possible D gene (6 bases). With 4 bases removed from V and 2 bases from J, the gap between germline ends came to 8 bases. Germline loops: CDR1 DFQATT, CDR2 SNEGSKA (reference sequence). The CDR3 has 12 residues. The CDR3 spells CSAKTGNYGYTF. Here the CDR3 DNA reads TGCAGTGCTAAGACAGGAAACTATGGCTACACCTTC.

The rearrangement uses TRBV9 and TRBJ2-3; D is unclear. This CDR3 comprises 14 residues. Germline lookup yields CDR1 SGDLS and CDR2 YYNGEE. With 0 bases removed from V and 3 bases from J, the gap between germline ends came to 8 bases. CDR3 amino acids: CASSVASATDTQYF. For the CDR3, the DNA is TGTGCCAGCAGCGTAGCGTCGGCGACAGATACGCAGTATTTT.

This chain links TRBV7-9 with TRBJ1-1; D uncertain. The CDR3 has 14 amino acids. Germline values: CDR1 SEHNR, CDR2 FQNEAQ (reference sequence). Trimming removed 5 bases at V and 6 bases at J, with 16 bases between. The DNA for the CDR3 is TGTGCCAGCAGCCTAGAGGGTAGTAGCGCTGAAGCTTTCTTT. It codes for CASSLEGSSAEAFF.

This clonotype was recorded at least ten times. The chain carries TRBV3-1 and TRBJ2-7, with no clear D. The CDR3 has 13 amino acids. The V gene lost 2 bases and the J gene lost 6 bases, with 11 bases spanning the gap. The germline V gene has CDR1 LGHDT and CDR2 YNNKEL (reference sequence). The CDR3 here is CASSQIIFREQYF. The DNA of the CDR3 is TGTGCCAGCAGCCAAATAATTTTCCGCGAGCAGTACTTC.

This clonotype has a count of ten or more. The chain joins TRBV20-1 to TRBJ2-3, with D uncertain. The CDR3 spans 12 residues. V dropped 3 bases and J dropped 4 bases, with 8 bases sitting between them. Germline CDR1 and CDR2: DFQATT and SNEGSKA (reference sequence). This CDR3 is CSASRSPDTQYF. CDR3 sequence (DNA): TGCAGTGCTAGCCGGAGTCCAGATACGCAGTATTTT.

The chain has TRBV6-1 and TRBJ2-3, with 10 bases that match TRBD2. CDR3 length: 14 amino acids. J lost 1 base, V lost 7 bases, and 2 bases had no gene match. The germline CDR1 and CDR2 sequences are MNHNS and SASEGT. This CDR3 reads CASKLAGGTDTQYF. As DNA, the CDR3 is TGTGCCAGCAAGCTAGCGGGGGGCACAGATACGCAGTATTTT.

The table lists this clonotype with a few counts. The chain carries TRBV6-2 or TRBV6-3 and TRBJ2-7, with TRBD1 identical over 7 bases. Germline CDR1 and CDR2: MNHEY and SVGEGT. CDR3 length: 14 amino acids. J lost 1 base, V lost 6 bases, and 6 bases had no gene match. As DNA, the CDR3 is TGTGCCAGCAGAGGGACAGCTTTGTCCTACGAGCAGTACTTC. Translating gives CASRGTALSYEQYF.

This clonotype was found many times. The chain carries TRBV7-9 and TRBJ1-2; tentatively, D is TRBD1 (5 bases). Germline assignment: CDR1 SEHNR and CDR2 FQNEAQ (reference sequence). The CDR3 totals 14 residues. V gave up 1 base and J gave up 3 bases, with 9 bases separating them. The CDR3 DNA reads as TGTGCCAGCAGCTTAGAAGGGACCCACTATGGCTACACCTTC. This sequence encodes CASSLEGTHYGYTF. The whole variable domain, filled in from reference TRBV7-9 and TRBJ1-2, reads DTGVSQNPRHKITKRGQNVTFRCDPISEHNRLYWYRQTLGQGPEFLTYFQNEAQLEKSRLLSDRFSAERPKGSFSTLEIQRTEQGDSAMYLCASSLEGTHYGYTFGSGTRLTVV.

The sample holds many counts of this clonotype. V gene TRBV7-2 combines with J gene TRBJ2-3, with TRBD1 as a possible D gene (6 bases). Trimming pared 5 bases from V and 3 bases from J, leaving 15 bases between. Germline CDR1 reads SGHTA; CDR2 reads FQGNSA. CDR3 size: 15 residues. This CDR3 is CASSTRGQGTDTQYF. The CDR3 DNA is TGTGCCAGCAGCACCCGGGGTCAGGGGACAGATACGCAGTATTTT.

J is TRBJ1-2 and V is TRBV25-1; D call uncertain. From germline, CDR1 is MGHDK and CDR2 SYGVNS. Trimming removed 6 bases from V and 4 bases from J, with 9 bases in between. The CDR3 totals 12 residues. Written as DNA, the CDR3 is TGTGCCAGCAGACAGAATTCCTATGGCTACACCTTC. Amino acid sequence: CASRQNSYGYTF.

The chain is built from TRBV7-9 and TRBJ1-1, with D possibly being TRBD1 (6 bases). The length of the CDR3 is 12 residues. Germline V gives CDR1 SEHNR, CDR2 FQNEAQ (reference sequence). The V end was cut by 3 bases, the J end by 8 bases, with 10 bases between. The CDR3 nucleotides read TGTGCCAGCAGCTTCCGAGACAGGGAAGCTTTCTTT. The encoded protein is CASSFRDREAFF. The variable domain in full, with the rest retrieved from reference TRBV7-9 and TRBJ1-1, is DTGVSQNPRHKITKRGQNVTFRCDPISEHNRLYWYRQTLGQGPEFLTYFQNEAQLEKSRLLSDRFSAERPKGSFSTLEIQRTEQGDSAMYLCASSFRDREAFFGQGTRLTVV.

This clonotype was seen at least ten times. The gene calls are TRBV5-1 and TRBJ2-7, with D possibly called TRBD1 or TRBD2 (5 bases each). Trimming left V 1 base short and J 6 bases short, with 14 bases between. CDR3 length equals 14 residues. Germline values: CDR1 SGHRS, CDR2 YFSETQ. This CDR3 is CASSLSGVGGEQYF. For the CDR3, the DNA is TGCGCCAGCAGCTTGAGTGGCGTTGGGGGCGAGCAGTACTTC.

The chain carries TRBV28 and TRBJ1-2; D uncertain. V lost 0 bases, J lost 8 bases, and 10 bases lay in between. The germline V gene has CDR1 MDHEN and CDR2 SYDVKM. This CDR3 comprises 13 residues. Here the CDR3 reads CASSLWGFSGYTF. Here the CDR3 DNA reads TGTGCCAGCAGTTTATGGGGGTTTTCGGGCTACACCTTC.

The sample holds a few counts of this clonotype. The gene calls are TRBV6-6 and TRBJ1-1; D might be TRBD1 (5 bases). Trimming pared 0 bases from V and 6 bases from J, leaving 17 bases between. This CDR3 comprises 16 residues. Germline V gene lookup returns CDR1 MNHNY and CDR2 SVGAGI (reference sequence). The CDR3 nucleotides read TGTGCCAGCAGTTACTCGGGGGGGGTTGGGTTCCCTGAAGCTTTCTTT. The encoded protein is CASSYSGGVGFPEAFF.

V gene TRBV6-1 combines with J gene TRBJ1-1; maybe TRBD1 (6 bases). Germline-derived CDR1 and CDR2 are MNHNS and SASEGT. Between the trimmed V and J ends, which lost 6 bases and 5 bases, there was a span of 19 bases. This CDR3 is 15 amino acids long. CDR3 residues: CASRTGRGPSTEAFF. CDR3 in DNA: TGTGCCAGCAGAACCGGCAGGGGCCCGAGTACTGAAGCTTTCTTT.

This clonotype showed up many times. The chain uses TRBV28 and TRBJ2-1; perhaps TRBD2 as D (6 bases). Deletions cut 8 bases from V and 6 bases from J, with 17 bases between. This CDR3 spans 14 amino acids. CDR1 is MDHEN, CDR2 SYDVKM, per germline. CDR3 region: CASSGRREFNEQFF. Here the CDR3 DNA reads TGTGCCAGCTCCGGGCGACGGGAGTTCAATGAGCAGTTCTTC.

This clonotype was seen ten or more times. The J gene is TRBJ2-5, the V gene TRBV6-1; 7 nucleotides line up with TRBD2. The germline gives CDR1 MNHNS, CDR2 SASEGT. The CDR3 spans 13 residues. Germline trimming cut 5 bases from V and 2 bases from J; bases unmatched to any gene: 2. CDR3 protein: CASSLAEQETQYF. The CDR3, as DNA: TGTGCCAGCAGTCTAGCGGAACAAGAGACCCAGTACTTC.

This clonotype came up many times. V usage is TRBV20-1 and J usage is TRBJ2-7, with D maybe TRBD2 (6 bases). CDR1 DFQATT and CDR2 SNEGSKA come from the germline V gene (reference sequence). This CDR3 is 14 amino acids long. V dropped 3 bases and J dropped 2 bases, with 14 bases sitting between them. As DNA, the CDR3 is TGCAGTGCTAGTTTCTCAGGAGGGGCCTACGAGCAGTACTTC. This encodes CSASFSGGAYEQYF.

The genes are TRBV5-1 and TRBJ2-2; D call uncertain. The CDR3 extends over 15 amino acids. Between the trimmed V and J ends, which lost 1 base and 3 bases, there was a span of 10 bases. Germline V gives CDR1 SGHRS, CDR2 YFSETQ. The CDR3 DNA reads TGCGCCAGCAGCTTGTATATTGACGACACCGGGGAGCTGTTTTTT. Translated, it gives CASSLYIDDTGELFF.

This clonotype was recorded at least ten times. The genes are TRBV2 and TRBJ2-7; TRBD1 might be the D (6 bases). Trimming shortened V by 4 bases and J by 4 bases, and 8 bases separated the two germline ends. This CDR3 region has 12 residues. The germline CDR1 and CDR2 sequences are SNHLY and FYNNEI. The CDR3 here is CASSGTVYEQYF. The CDR3 coding sequence is TGTGCCAGCAGTGGGACAGTTTACGAGCAGTACTTC.

Many counts were recorded for this clonotype. The rearrangement uses TRBV29-1 and TRBJ2-2, with D possibly being TRBD1 (6 bases). The V and J ends lost 6 bases and 6 bases respectively, with 11 bases between them. Germline V gene lookup returns CDR1 SQVTM and CDR2 ANQGSEA. This CDR3 region has 12 residues. The CDR3 DNA reads as TGCAGCGTCAGCAGGGGTTCCGGGGAGCTGTTTTTT. Its protein is CSVSRGSGELFF.

This clonotype appeared many times. The chain employs TRBV20-1 and TRBJ2-1; D is possibly TRBD2 (7 bases). CDR1 and CDR2 from the germline V gene are DFQATT and SNEGSKA (reference sequence). Between the trimmed V and J ends, which lost 4 bases and 7 bases, there was a span of 17 bases. The CDR3 runs to 14 residues. The CDR3 region has the DNA TGCAGTGCTACCCCGGGGGGCGTACCGAATGAGCAGTTCTTC. It translates to CSATPGGVPNEQFF.

This rearrangement joins TRBV4-3 to TRBJ1-2; D is ambiguous. Germline CDR1 reads LGHNA; CDR2 reads YSLEER. Deletions cut 0 bases from V and 2 bases from J, with 13 bases between. The CDR3 contains 16 residues. CDR3 DNA: TGCGCCAGCAGCCAAGATCCTAGGGCCGAGAACTATGGCTACACCTTC. The encoded protein is CASSQDPRAENYGYTF.